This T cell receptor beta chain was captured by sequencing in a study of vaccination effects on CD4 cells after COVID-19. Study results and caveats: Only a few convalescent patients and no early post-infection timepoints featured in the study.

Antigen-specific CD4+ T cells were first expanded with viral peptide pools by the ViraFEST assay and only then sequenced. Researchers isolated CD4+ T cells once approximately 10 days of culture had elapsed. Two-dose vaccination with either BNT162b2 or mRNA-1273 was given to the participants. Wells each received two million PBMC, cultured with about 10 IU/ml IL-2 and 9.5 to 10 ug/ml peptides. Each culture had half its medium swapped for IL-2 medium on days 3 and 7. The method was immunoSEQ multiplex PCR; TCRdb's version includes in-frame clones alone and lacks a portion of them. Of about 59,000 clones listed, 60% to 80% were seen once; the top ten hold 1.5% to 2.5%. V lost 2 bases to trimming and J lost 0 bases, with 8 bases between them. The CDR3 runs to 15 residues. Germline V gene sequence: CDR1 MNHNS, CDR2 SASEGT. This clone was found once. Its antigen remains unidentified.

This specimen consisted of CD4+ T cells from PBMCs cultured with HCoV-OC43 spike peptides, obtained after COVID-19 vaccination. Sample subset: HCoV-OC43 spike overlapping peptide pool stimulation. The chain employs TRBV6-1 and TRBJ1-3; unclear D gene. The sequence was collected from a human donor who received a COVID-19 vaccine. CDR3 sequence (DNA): TGTGCCAGCAGTGAAACATGGATCTCTGGAAACACCATATATTTT. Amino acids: CASSETWISGNTIYF.